This T cell receptor beta chain was identified during a study of blood T cell repertoires in COVID-19. Trimming cost V 4 bases and J 2 bases, with 12 bases left between them. Germline loops: CDR1 SGHKS, CDR2 YYEKEE (reference sequence). This CDR3 spans 14 amino acids. Method: immunoSEQ multiplex PCR; TCRdb's copy keeps in-frame clones and lacks some. The sample has under 500,000 clones, around 87% seen once. Participants came from about two dozen US areas, aged roughly 18 to 90 years. Sequences were obtained from PBMCs or T cells enriched from blood (not recorded which). The V and J genes are TRBV5-5 and TRBJ1-2, with D perhaps matching TRBD1 (5 bases). The receptor was isolated from a man between 25 and 39 years old who had recovered from COVID-19. This CDR3 reads CASSATGSNYGYTF. The CDR3 DNA reads as TGTGCCAGCAGCGCAACAGGATCCAACTATGGCTACACCTTC.